This TCR beta chain was captured by sequencing in a study of shared clonotypes between healthy human individuals. The overall study: CD4 naive and CD4 memory each took three plates per donor, while CD8 naive took two and CD8 memory one.

CDR1 is MDHEN, CDR2 SYDVKM, per germline. This CDR3 has 18 residues. The V and J ends lost 4 bases and 5 bases respectively, with 26 bases between them. Sequencing was performed with immunoSEQ multiplex PCR; in TCRdb, only in-frame clones are kept and a portion is missing. The data contain about 1.4 million clones, more than 95% of them singletons. The source of this sequence is a man in his thirties or forties in good health. The rearrangement uses TRBV28 and TRBJ1-1; perhaps TRBD1 as D (6 bases). The sequencing sample was made of naive CD4+ T cells sorted from blood. Stated subset: CD45RA+ positively selected. CDR3 sequence reads: CASSSTLRPGLQGTEAFF. CDR3 bases: TGTGCCAGCAGTTCGACCCTGCGCCCGGGACTTCAGGGGACTGAAGCTTTCTTT.